A single sample gave rise to the 26 T cell receptor beta chains below, sequenced in a study of T cells in Graves' hyperthyroidism and ophthalmopathy. TCR beta CDR3 region amplification was performed from RNA transcripts. A set of HTBI primers served as the primers for a first-round RT-PCR of the TCR CDR3. TCRdb independently ran MiXCR on the multiplex PCR reads; one entry per CDR3 protein. The profile shows around 600,000 distinct CDR3 sequences, approximately 14% of them singletons. The sequencing input was blood. The receptors were gathered from a woman between 45 and 65 years old with Graves' ophthalmopathy.

This clonotype was seen many times. The gene calls are TRBV24-1 and TRBJ2-3; 7 bases are shared with TRBD1. Germline V lookup: CDR1 KGHDR, CDR2 SFDVKD. The V and J ends lost 4 bases and 5 bases, in that order; junction bases with no gene match: 11. The CDR3 sequence is 16 residues long. The CDR3 spells CATSDLGQLSGDTQYF. DNA of the CDR3: TGTGCCACCAGTGACCTGGGACAGTTAAGTGGAGATACGCAGTATTTT.

The table lists this clonotype with many counts. The gene calls are TRBV27 and TRBJ2-2, with D perhaps TRBD2 (5 bases). Germline V CDR1 and CDR2: MNHEY, SMNVEV (reference sequence). The germline V and J ends were trimmed by 2 bases and 2 bases, with 9 bases remaining between them. CDR3 size: 15 residues. The CDR3 sequence is CASSLISDNTGELFF. DNA of the CDR3: TGTGCCAGCAGTTTAATTAGCGACAACACCGGGGAGCTGTTTTTT.

This clonotype was observed many times. The chain uses TRBV28 and TRBJ2-3; the D gene is possibly TRBD2 (5 bases). V lost 3 bases and J 2 bases, leaving 6 bases between the germline ends. CDR3 length: 13 residues. Germline V CDR1 and CDR2: MDHEN, SYDVKM. The CDR3 loop is CASSLDFTDTQYF. As DNA, the CDR3 is TGTGCCAGCAGTTTGGACTTCACAGATACGCAGTATTTT.

This clonotype has only a few counts. J is TRBJ2-1 and V is TRBV9; 8 nucleotides match TRBD2. The V gene end was trimmed by 4 bases and the J gene end by 4 bases; junction bases not matched to a gene: 13. Germline V gene data show CDR1 as SGDLS and CDR2 as YYNGEE. The CDR3 extends over 17 amino acids. The CDR3 here is CASSSFPGLGGYNEQFF. The CDR3 nucleotides are TGTGCCAGCAGCTCCTTTCCGGGACTAGGGGGGTACAATGAGCAGTTCTTC.

This clonotype turned up a few times. V gene TRBV6-2 or TRBV6-3 combines with J gene TRBJ1-5, with 7 bases aligning to TRBD1. V shed 5 bases, J shed 3 bases, and the junction held 7 bases outside the gene matches. This CDR3 comprises 15 residues. Looked up from germline, CDR1 is MNHEY and CDR2 is SVGEGT. The CDR3 here is CASSIQGSLNQPQHF. CDR3 nucleotide sequence: TGTGCCAGCAGTATACAGGGGTCTCTCAATCAGCCCCAGCATTTT.

The chain combines TRBV6-2 or TRBV6-3 with TRBJ2-4; 12 bases map to TRBD2. Trimming cost V 0 bases and J 1 base; bases outside gene matches: 10. CDR3 length equals 20 residues. Germline loops: CDR1 MNHEY, CDR2 SVGEGT. This chain's CDR3 is CASSYSALLAGGAAKNIQYF. The CDR3 DNA reads TGTGCCAGCAGTTACTCGGCACTACTAGCGGGAGGTGCGGCCAAAAACATTCAGTACTTC.

In its sample, this clonotype was seen many times. The genes are TRBV28 and TRBJ1-5, with unresolved D. The CDR3 totals 16 residues. The V gene lost 7 bases and the J gene lost 3 bases, with 19 bases spanning the gap. CDR1 is MDHEN and CDR2 is SYDVKM in the germline V gene. CDR3 in DNA: TGTGCCAGCAAAATCACGGGCGCCGGGTTCAATCAGCCCCAGCATTTT. This gives the protein CASKITGAGFNQPQHF.

This clonotype was observed a few times. V and J are TRBV5-1 and TRBJ2-7; possibly TRBD1 for D (5 bases). The CDR3 sequence is 19 residues long. The germline V gene has CDR1 SGHRS and CDR2 YFSETQ. V lost 0 bases and J lost 3, with 25 bases in between. The CDR3 coding sequence is TGCGCCAGCAGCTTGGGGCAGGGCTTCAATTGGTTCCTCGACTACGAGCAGTACTTC. Translating it yields CASSLGQGFNWFLDYEQYF. The full variable domain, with the rest looked up from reference TRBV5-1 and TRBJ2-7, is KAGVTQTPRYLIKTRGQQVTLSCSPISGHRSVSWYQQTPGQGLQFLFEYFSETQRNKGNFPGRFSGRQFSNSRSEMNVSTLELGDSALYLCASSLGQGFNWFLDYEQYFGPGTRLTVT.

V and J are TRBV19 and TRBJ2-7; D is undetermined. Germline lookup yields CDR1 LNHDA and CDR2 SQIVND (reference sequence). The CDR3 loop spans 15 amino acids. V was shortened by 0 bases and J by 9 bases, with 18 bases between the two germline ends. Here the CDR3 DNA reads TGTGCCAGTAGTATAGAGGCAGTGGGTTCAGTCGGGCAGTACTTC. This codes for CASSIEAVGSVGQYF.

In this sample, this clonotype turned up many times. The chain is built from TRBV5-5 and TRBJ1-2; 7 positions match TRBD1. This CDR3 is 14 amino acids long. The V segment lost 6 bases and the J segment 4 bases; nucleotides outside the gene matches: 9. Per the germline V gene, CDR1 is SGHKS and CDR2 is YYEKEE (reference sequence). The CDR3 spells CASINGTAPYGYTF. The CDR3 DNA is TGTGCCAGCATCAATGGGACAGCGCCCTATGGCTACACCTTC.

In its sample, this clonotype was seen many times. The J gene is TRBJ2-3, the V gene TRBV6-1, with TRBD2 matching 7 bases. V lost 0 bases, J lost 1 base, and 4 bases stayed unmatched. Germline loops: CDR1 MNHNS, CDR2 SASEGT. The CDR3 contains 16 residues. The CDR3 is CASSEARGFGTDTQYF. The DNA for the CDR3 is TGTGCCAGCAGTGAAGCGCGGGGGTTCGGCACAGATACGCAGTATTTT.

This clonotype was counted a few times. In nucleotides, the CDR3 is TGTGCCAGTACCCCCGACAGGCGGGACTATGGCTACACCTTC. It encodes CASTPDRRDYGYTF. The chain uses TRBV19 and TRBJ1-2; a weak D match, TRBD1 (6 bases). Trimming stripped 7 bases from V and 3 bases from J, with 15 bases between. Germline V gene data show CDR1 as LNHDA and CDR2 as SQIVND (reference sequence). The CDR3 is 14 amino acids.

Many counts were recorded for this clonotype. The rearrangement links TRBV7-2 to TRBJ2-1; TRBD1 matches 12 bases. The germline CDR1 and CDR2 sequences are SGHTA and FQGNSA. This CDR3 has 21 residues. V shed 5 bases and J 1 base; nucleotides not matched to a gene: 18. CDR3 amino acids: CASSPRDRGPFMRESYNEQFF. The CDR3 DNA follows: TGTGCCAGCAGCCCCCGGGACAGGGGGCCGTTTATGCGGGAATCCTACAATGAGCAGTTCTTC. Full variable domain (remainder filled in from reference TRBV7-2 and TRBJ2-1): GAGVSQSPSNKVTEKGKDVELRCDPISGHTALYWYRQSLGQGLEFLIYFQGNSAPDKSGLPSDRFSAERTGGSVSTLTIQRTQQEDSAVYLCASSPRDRGPFMRESYNEQFFGPGTRLTVL.

The rearrangement joins TRBV4-2 to TRBJ1-5; 10 nucleotides align to TRBD1. This CDR3 comprises 16 residues. The ends lost 2 bases at V and 5 bases at J; junction bases unmatched: 6. Germline assignment: CDR1 LGHNA and CDR2 YNFKEQ. CDR3 sequence (DNA): TGTGCCAGCAGCCAACTCGGGACAGGGGTGGATCAGCCCCAGCATTTT. Its translation is CASSQLGTGVDQPQHF.

There are many counts of this clonotype. The rearrangement uses TRBV29-1 and TRBJ2-1; D gene ambiguous. V was cut by 0 bases and J by 5 bases, with 5 bases left in between. In germline, CDR1 is SQVTM, CDR2 ANQGSEA. The CDR3 runs 12 residues. The CDR3 is CSVEELHNEQFF. The DNA of the CDR3 is TGCAGCGTTGAAGAGTTACACAATGAGCAGTTCTTC.

Many counts were recorded for this clonotype. The chain links TRBV7-6 to TRBJ2-1; possibly TRBD1 or TRBD2 for D (5 bases each). Germline V gives CDR1 SGHVS, CDR2 FNYEAQ. The CDR3 length is 13 residues. Trimming removed 5 bases from V and 10 bases from J, with 15 bases in between. The CDR3 loop is CASSKQPGTEQFF. CDR3 in DNA: TGTGCCAGCAGCAAACAACCCGGGACCGAGCAGTTCTTC.

This clonotype was observed a few times. The chain couples TRBV27 to TRBJ1-4, with D possibly being TRBD1 (6 bases). Germline V lookup: CDR1 MNHEY, CDR2 SMNVEV (reference sequence). The germline V and J ends were trimmed by 7 bases and 7 bases, with 16 bases remaining between them. The CDR3 length is 14 residues. In DNA form, the CDR3 reads TGTGCCAGCAAGTTTACAGGGCCGAGTGAAAAACTGTTTTTT. It yields the protein CASKFTGPSEKLFF. Looking up the rest from reference TRBV27 and TRBJ1-4 gives the full variable domain: EAQVTQNPRYLITVTGKKLTVTCSQNMNHEYMSWYRQDPGLGLRQIYYSMNVEVTDKGDVPEGYKVSRKEKRNFPLILESPSPNQTSLYFCASKFTGPSEKLFFGSGTQLSVL.

To note about this clonotype: The conserved closing phenylalanine or tryptophan is absent in this CDR3, likely reflecting a read error. The chain's CDR3 is CASSHTSGTYNEQFL. The DNA of the CDR3 is TGTGCCAGCAGCCACACTAGCGGGACCTACAATGAGCAGTTCCTC. The chain combines TRBV4-2 with TRBJ2-1; TRBD2 matches 10 bases. Germline loops: CDR1 LGHNA, CDR2 YNFKEQ. The V gene end was trimmed by 3 bases and the J gene end by 2 bases; junction bases not matched to a gene: 1. This CDR3 has 15 residues.

In regard to this clonotype: Since a much larger clone is just one base distant, this may be a read error. This rearrangement joins TRBV6-1 to TRBJ1-2; no firm D call. V shed 0 bases and J shed 4 bases, with 12 bases lying between them. This CDR3 spans 15 amino acids. Germline values: CDR1 MNHNS, CDR2 SASEGT. In DNA form, the CDR3 reads TGTGCCAGCAGTGAAGCTCGGGCCAATCTCTATGGCTACACCTTC. This translates into CASSEARANLYGYTF.

This clonotype appeared a few times. This rearrangement joins TRBV29-1 to TRBJ1-1, with TRBD1 as a possible D gene (6 bases). This CDR3 region has 12 residues. The germline V and J ends were trimmed by 1 base and 4 bases, with 7 bases remaining between them. Germline loops: CDR1 SQVTM, CDR2 ANQGSEA. CDR3 sequence: CSVEGQVTEAFF. In DNA form, the CDR3 reads TGCAGCGTTGAAGGACAGGTCACTGAAGCTTTCTTT.

The rearrangement links TRBV19 to TRBJ2-1; 7 bases fit TRBD2. This CDR3 region has 13 residues. With 4 bases clipped from V and 9 bases from J, the junction kept 6 bases outside the gene matches. Germline CDR1 and CDR2: LNHDA and SQIVND (reference sequence). The CDR3 coding sequence is TGTGCCAGTAGTAGGGCAGGGAGGGGTGAGCAGTTCTTC. Protein product: CASSRAGRGEQFF.

This clonotype was observed many times. The chain joins TRBV6-6 to TRBJ2-1, with 13 bases lining up with TRBD2. V was clipped by 4 bases and J by 6 bases; unmatched bases: 9. Germline lookup yields CDR1 MNHNY and CDR2 SVGAGI (reference sequence). The CDR3 has 17 residues. CDR3 nucleotides: TGTGCCAGCAGTTCTAGGACTAGCGGGAGTATAGGCAATGAGCAGTTCTTC. Translation gives CASSSRTSGSIGNEQFF.

This rearrangement joins TRBV7-9 to TRBJ2-3, with D perhaps TRBD2 (9 bases). Germline V gene sequence: CDR1 SEHNR, CDR2 FQNEAQ (reference sequence). CDR3 length: 18 amino acids. The V gene lost 4 bases and the J gene lost 1 base, with 21 bases spanning the gap. The CDR3 here is CASSYQGAGGPGTDTQYF. CDR3 DNA: TGTGCCAGCAGCTATCAGGGGGCGGGAGGGCCAGGCACAGATACGCAGTATTTT. Filled out from reference TRBV7-9 and TRBJ2-3, the complete variable domain reads DTGVSQNPRHKITKRGQNVTFRCDPISEHNRLYWYRQTLGQGPEFLTYFQNEAQLEKSRLLSDRFSAERPKGSFSTLEIQRTEQGDSAMYLCASSYQGAGGPGTDTQYFGPGTRLTVL.

The V call is TRBV20-1, the J call TRBJ2-3; 14 bases are shared with TRBD2. After removal of 6 bases from V and 10 bases from J, the junction contained 6 bases not matched to a gene. This CDR3 comprises 13 residues. Germline V gives CDR1 DFQATT, CDR2 SNEGSKA (reference sequence). CDR3 loop: CSAVGTSGSPQYF. For the CDR3, the DNA is TGCAGTGCAGTGGGGACTAGCGGGAGTCCGCAGTATTTT.

This clonotype was observed many times. The V and J genes are TRBV27 and TRBJ2-7, with 11 bases aligning to TRBD2. The CDR3 spans 15 residues. CDR1 is MNHEY, CDR2 SMNVEV, per germline (reference sequence). J was trimmed by 5 bases and V by 6 bases; bases with no gene match: 9. CDR3 sequence (DNA): TGTGCCAGCAGACCCCTAGCGGGAGGAATTGACGAGCAGTACTTC. Amino acid sequence: CASRPLAGGIDEQYF.

As to this clonotype: One junction end does not reproduce the germline sequence, and a read error may be involved. The chain carries TRBV7-9 and TRBJ1-1; 7 bases match TRBD1. This CDR3 is 14 amino acids long. Germline assignment: CDR1 SEHNR and CDR2 FQNEAQ (reference sequence). The CDR3 nucleotides read TGTGCCAGCGGCTTCTCAGGGGGTTCGACTGAAGCTTTCTTT. Its translation is CASGFSGGSTEAFF.